This is a list of T cell receptor beta chains from one sample in a study of PD-L1 blockade in urothelial cancer. The repertoire was sequenced with immunoSEQ multiplex PCR; TCRdb's copy has only in-frame clones and lacks some. The sample yields some 74,000 clones, around four fifths seen once. This material consisted of PBMCs, taken around atezolizumab (anti-PD-L1) treatment. Receptor source: a middle-aged man with urothelial cancer. Both conserved end residues are part of each CDR3. The D gene is left open where the match is weak. Size values are once, few and many counts, or a class for expanded clones, and some rows have none.

d_call,v_call,clone_size,j_call,cdr3_aa,cdr3_nt
TRBD1,TRBV5-1,.,TRBJ2-6,CASSLWAGGGSGANVLTF,TGCGCCAGCAGCTTGTGGGCAGGGGGTGGTTCTGGGGCCAACGTCCTGACTTTC
.,TRBV18,.,TRBJ2-7,CASSPGEAFEQYF,TGTGCCAGCTCACCGGGGGAGGCGTTCGAGCAGTACTTC
TRBD2,TRBV5-1,.,TRBJ2-3,CASSSSLLAGGVTDTQYF,TGCGCCAGCAGCTCATCATTGCTAGCGGGAGGAGTAACAGATACGCAGTATTTT
.,TRBV6-1,.,TRBJ2-7,CASSKDWGVGEQYF,TGTGCCAGCAGTAAGGATTGGGGGGTAGGCGAGCAGTACTTC
.,TRBV4-3,.,TRBJ2-5,CASSQGPRETQYF,TGCGCCAGCAGCCAAGGTCCCCGGGAGACCCAGTACTTC
.,TRBV6-1,.,TRBJ1-4,CASKIQENEKLFF,TGTGCCAGCAAAATACAGGAAAATGAAAAACTGTTTTTT
TRBD1,TRBV6-6,.,TRBJ1-5,CASKRTGGAGNQPQHF,TGTGCCAGCAAGAGAACAGGGGGCGCGGGCAATCAGCCCCAGCATTTT
.,TRBV6-4,.,TRBJ2-3,CASSDFGSSADTQYF,TGTGCCAGCAGTGACTTCGGGAGTTCAGCAGATACGCAGTATTTT
TRBD2,TRBV11-3,.,TRBJ2-5,CASSRGLAAQETQYF,TGTGCCAGCAGCCGGGGACTAGCGGCACAAGAGACCCAGTACTTC
.,TRBV7-2,.,TRBJ1-4,CASSPRWLSNEKLFF,TGTGCCAGCAGCCCCCGGTGGTTGAGCAATGAAAAACTGTTTTTT
.,TRBV4-2,.,TRBJ2-7,CASSHLGVTGSSYEQYF,TGTGCCAGCAGCCACCTCGGAGTGACGGGAAGCTCCTACGAGCAGTACTTC
.,TRBV28,.,TRBJ1-3,CASTLGGTGNTIYF,TGTGCCAGCACCCTGGGGGGGACTGGAAACACCATATATTTT
TRBD1,TRBV2,.,TRBJ1-5,CASQGGLSNQPQHF,TGTGCCAGCCAGGGGGGCCTAAGCAATCAGCCCCAGCATTTT
TRBD1,TRBV5-1,.,TRBJ2-5,CASSPRGQGAVETQYF,TGCGCCAGCAGCCCTAGGGGGCAGGGGGCGGTTGAGACCCAGTACTTC
.,TRBV6-5,.,TRBJ2-5,CASSYSTGFGQETQYF,TGTGCCAGCAGTTATTCCACAGGGTTTGGCCAAGAGACCCAGTACTTC
TRBD2,TRBV28,.,TRBJ2-1,CASSLHGGGSYNEQFF,TGTGCCAGCAGTTTACATGGCGGGGGCTCCTACAATGAGCAGTTCTTC
TRBD1,TRBV13,few,TRBJ1-5,CASSATGAWGFSNQPQHF,TGTGCCAGCAGCGCCACAGGGGCTTGGGGTTTCAGCAATCAGCCCCAGCATTTT
.,TRBV27,.,TRBJ1-5,CASSLQGWGNQPQHF,TGTGCCAGCAGCCTACAGGGATGGGGCAATCAGCCCCAGCATTTT